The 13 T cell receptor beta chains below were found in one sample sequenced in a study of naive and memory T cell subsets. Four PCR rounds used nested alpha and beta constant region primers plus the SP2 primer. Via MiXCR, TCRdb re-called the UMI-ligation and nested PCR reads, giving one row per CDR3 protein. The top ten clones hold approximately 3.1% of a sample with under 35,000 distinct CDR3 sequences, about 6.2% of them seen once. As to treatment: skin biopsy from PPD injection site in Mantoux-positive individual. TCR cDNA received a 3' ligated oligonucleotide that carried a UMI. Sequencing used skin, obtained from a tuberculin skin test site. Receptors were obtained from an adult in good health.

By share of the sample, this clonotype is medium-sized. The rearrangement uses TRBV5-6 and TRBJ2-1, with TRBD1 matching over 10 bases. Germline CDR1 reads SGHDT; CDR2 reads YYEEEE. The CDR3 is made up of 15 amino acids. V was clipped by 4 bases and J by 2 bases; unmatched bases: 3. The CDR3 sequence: CASSPDRGPYNEQFF. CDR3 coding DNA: TGTGCCAGCAGCCCCGACAGGGGGCCCTACAATGAGCAGTTCTTC.

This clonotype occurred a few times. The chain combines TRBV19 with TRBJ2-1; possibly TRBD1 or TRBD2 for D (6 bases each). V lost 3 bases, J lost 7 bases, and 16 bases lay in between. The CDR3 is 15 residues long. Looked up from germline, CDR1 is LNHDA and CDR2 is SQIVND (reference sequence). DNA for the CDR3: TGTGCCAGTAGTATCTTGGGGGGCGCAGAGAATGAGCAGTTCTTC. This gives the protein CASSILGGAENEQFF.

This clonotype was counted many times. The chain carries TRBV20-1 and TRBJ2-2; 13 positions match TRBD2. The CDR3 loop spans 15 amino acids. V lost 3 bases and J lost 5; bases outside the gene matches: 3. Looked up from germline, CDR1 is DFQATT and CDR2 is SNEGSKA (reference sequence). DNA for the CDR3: TGCAGTGCTAGGACTAGCGGGGGGAGAACCGGGGAGCTGTTTTTT. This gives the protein CSARTSGGRTGELFF.

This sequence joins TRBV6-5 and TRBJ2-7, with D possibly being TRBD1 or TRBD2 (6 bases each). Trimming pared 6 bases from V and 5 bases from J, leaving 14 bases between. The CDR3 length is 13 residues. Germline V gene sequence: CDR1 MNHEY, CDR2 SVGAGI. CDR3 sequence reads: CASRGAGRDEQYF. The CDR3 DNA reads TGTGCCAGCAGGGGGGCGGGACGGGACGAGCAGTACTTC.

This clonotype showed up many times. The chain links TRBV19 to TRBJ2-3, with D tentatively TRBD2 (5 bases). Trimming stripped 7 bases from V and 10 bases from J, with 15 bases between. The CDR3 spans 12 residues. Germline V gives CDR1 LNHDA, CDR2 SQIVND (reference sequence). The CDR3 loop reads CASTSGTRAQYF. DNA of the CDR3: TGTGCCAGTACCAGCGGAACGCGAGCGCAGTATTTT.

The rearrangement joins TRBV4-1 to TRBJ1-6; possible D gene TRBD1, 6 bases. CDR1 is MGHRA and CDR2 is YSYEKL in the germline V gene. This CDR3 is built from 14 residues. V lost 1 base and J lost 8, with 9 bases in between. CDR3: CASSQASGDSPLHF. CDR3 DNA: TGCGCCAGCAGCCAAGCCTCAGGGGATTCACCCCTCCACTTT.

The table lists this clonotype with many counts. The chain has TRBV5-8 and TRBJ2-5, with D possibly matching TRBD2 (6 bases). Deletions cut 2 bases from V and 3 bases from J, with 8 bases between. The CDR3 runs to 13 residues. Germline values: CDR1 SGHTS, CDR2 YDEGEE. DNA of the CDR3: TGTGCCAGCAGCTTATGGGGGGAAGAGACCCAGTACTTC. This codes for CASSLWGEETQYF.

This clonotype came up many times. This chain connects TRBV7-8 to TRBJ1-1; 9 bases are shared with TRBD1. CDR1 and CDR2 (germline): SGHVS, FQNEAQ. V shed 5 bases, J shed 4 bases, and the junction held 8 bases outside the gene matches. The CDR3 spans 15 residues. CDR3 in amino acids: CASSPIQGAVTEAFF. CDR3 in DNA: TGTGCCAGCAGCCCCATACAGGGGGCTGTCACTGAAGCTTTCTTT.

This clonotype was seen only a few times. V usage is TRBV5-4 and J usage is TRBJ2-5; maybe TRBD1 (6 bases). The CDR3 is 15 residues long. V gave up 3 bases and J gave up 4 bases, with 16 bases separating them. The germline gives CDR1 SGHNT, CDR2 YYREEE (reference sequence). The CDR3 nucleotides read TGTGCCAGCAGCTATACCGGGACCAGGGGAGAGACCCAGTACTTC. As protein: CASSYTGTRGETQYF.

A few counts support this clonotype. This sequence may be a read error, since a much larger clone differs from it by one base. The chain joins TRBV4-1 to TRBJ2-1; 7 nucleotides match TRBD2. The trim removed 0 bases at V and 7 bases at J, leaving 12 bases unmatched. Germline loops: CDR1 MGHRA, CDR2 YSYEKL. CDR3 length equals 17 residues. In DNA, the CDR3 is TGCGCCAGCAGCCAAGATCCTGGGGGGGACTACTGTAATGAGCAGTTCTTC. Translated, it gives CASSQDPGGDYCNEQFF.

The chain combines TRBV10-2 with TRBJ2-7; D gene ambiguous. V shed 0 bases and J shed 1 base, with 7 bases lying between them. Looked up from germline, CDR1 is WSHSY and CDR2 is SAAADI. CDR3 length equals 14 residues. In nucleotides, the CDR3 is TGCGCCAGCAGTGAGTCGTGGCAATCCTACGAGCAGTACTTC. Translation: CASSESWQSYEQYF.

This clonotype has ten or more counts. The CDR3 region is CASSQLVWDSISGANVLTF. DNA for the CDR3: TGTGCCAGTAGCCAATTAGTTTGGGACAGTATTTCTGGGGCCAACGTCCTGACTTTC. This rearrangement joins TRBV19 to TRBJ2-6; 7 positions agree with TRBD1. Germline CDR1 is LNHDA and CDR2 is SQIVND (reference sequence). V was clipped by 6 bases and J by 1 base; unmatched bases: 15. This CDR3 is built from 19 residues.

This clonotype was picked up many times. CDR3 nucleotides: TGTGCCAGCAGCGCTGGAGGGGGTACTGAAGCTTTCTTT. Translation gives CASSAGGGTEAFF. This sequence joins TRBV9 and TRBJ1-1, with D perhaps TRBD1 (6 bases). The CDR3 consists of 13 residues. Between the trimmed V and J ends, which lost 3 bases and 5 bases, there was a span of 11 bases. Germline CDR1 and CDR2: SGDLS and YYNGEE.